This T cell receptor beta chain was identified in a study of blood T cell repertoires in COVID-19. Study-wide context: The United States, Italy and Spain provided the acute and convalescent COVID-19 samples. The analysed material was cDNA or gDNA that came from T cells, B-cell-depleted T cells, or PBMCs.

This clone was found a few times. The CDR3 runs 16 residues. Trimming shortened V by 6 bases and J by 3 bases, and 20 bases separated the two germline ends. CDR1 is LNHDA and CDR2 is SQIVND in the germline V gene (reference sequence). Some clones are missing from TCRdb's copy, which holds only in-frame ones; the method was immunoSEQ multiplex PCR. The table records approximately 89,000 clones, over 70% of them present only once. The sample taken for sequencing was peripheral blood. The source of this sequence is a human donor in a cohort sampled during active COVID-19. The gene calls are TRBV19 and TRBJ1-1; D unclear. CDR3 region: CASRVWSPPVDTEAFF. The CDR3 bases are TGTGCCAGTAGAGTATGGTCTCCCCCGGTGGACACTGAAGCTTTCTTT.